These T cell receptor beta chains were read from a single sample in a study of cytomegalovirus exposure and HLA in healthy donors. Here immunoSEQ multiplex PCR was the method, and the copy in TCRdb shows in-frame clones only, minus some. The profile shows about 160,000 clones, roughly 86% of them singletons. Sequenced sample: PBMCs. These TCRs come from a woman aged 18-35 years in good health and CMV-seropositive. Both conserved end residues are part of each CDR3. The D gene is left open where the match is weak. Not all rows give a size; the values are once, few, many and, for expanded clones, a class.

v_call: TRBV5-6; d_call: .; clone_size: .; j_call: TRBJ2-7; cdr3_aa: CASSARGHYEQYF; cdr3_nt: TGTGCCTCCTCAGCCAGGGGACACTACGAGCAGTACTTC
v_call: TRBV6-1; d_call: TRBD1; clone_size: .; j_call: TRBJ2-7; cdr3_aa: CASTLGQGNSYEQYF; cdr3_nt: TGTGCCAGCACCCTAGGACAGGGGAATTCCTACGAGCAGTACTTC
v_call: TRBV19; d_call: .; clone_size: .; j_call: TRBJ2-1; cdr3_aa: CASSIGLAVYNEQFF; cdr3_nt: TGTGCCAGTAGTATTGGTCTAGCCGTCTACAATGAGCAGTTCTTC
v_call: TRBV30; d_call: TRBD2; clone_size: .; j_call: TRBJ2-2; cdr3_aa: CACTGLAETGELFF; cdr3_nt: TGTGCCTGTACGGGACTAGCGGAAACCGGGGAGCTGTTTTTT
v_call: TRBV4-1; d_call: TRBD1; clone_size: .; j_call: TRBJ2-5; cdr3_aa: CASSQVDRVETQYF; cdr3_nt: TGCGCCAGCAGCCAAGTGGACAGGGTAGAGACCCAGTACTTC
v_call: TRBV5-1; d_call: TRBD1; clone_size: few; j_call: TRBJ1-1; cdr3_aa: CASSNLDRANTEAFF; cdr3_nt: TGCGCCAGCAGCAATCTGGACAGGGCGAACACTGAAGCTTTCTTT
v_call: TRBV28; d_call: .; clone_size: once; j_call: TRBJ1-4; cdr3_aa: CASSAPGGLNEKLFF; cdr3_nt: TGTGCCAGCAGCGCACCAGGCGGGCTTAATGAAAAACTGTTTTTT
v_call: TRBV19; d_call: .; clone_size: .; j_call: TRBJ2-7; cdr3_aa: CASSRRGYEQYF; cdr3_nt: TGTGCCAGTAGTAGAAGGGGTTACGAGCAGTACTTC
v_call: TRBV27; d_call: .; clone_size: .; j_call: TRBJ2-2; cdr3_aa: CASSPMERHTGELFF; cdr3_nt: TGTGCCAGCAGCCCCATGGAGCGGCACACCGGGGAGCTGTTTTTT
v_call: TRBV29-1; d_call: TRBD2; clone_size: .; j_call: TRBJ2-7; cdr3_aa: CSVVGRRLAGYEQYF; cdr3_nt: TGCAGCGTTGTAGGTCGTAGACTAGCGGGGTACGAGCAGTACTTC
v_call: TRBV7-8; d_call: TRBD2; clone_size: .; j_call: TRBJ2-3; cdr3_aa: CASSLVPSGTHTQYF; cdr3_nt: TGTGCCAGCAGCTTAGTCCCTAGCGGCACTCATACGCAGTATTTT
v_call: TRBV7-2; d_call: .; clone_size: once; j_call: TRBJ1-2; cdr3_aa: CASSLQPTGLYGYTF; cdr3_nt: TGTGCCAGCAGCTTACAACCCACCGGGTTATATGGCTACACCTTC
v_call: TRBV4-1; d_call: TRBD1; clone_size: few; j_call: TRBJ1-2; cdr3_aa: CASSAGQGYGYTF; cdr3_nt: TGCGCCAGCAGCGCGGGACAGGGCTATGGCTACACCTTC
v_call: TRBV20-1; d_call: .; clone_size: .; j_call: TRBJ2-7; cdr3_aa: CSASNAGVQYF; cdr3_nt: TGCAGTGCTAGCAACGCCGGGGTGCAGTACTTC
v_call: TRBV29-1; d_call: .; clone_size: .; j_call: TRBJ2-3; cdr3_aa: CSGTQGRGPDTQYF; cdr3_nt: TGCAGCGGGACTCAGGGGAGGGGCCCAGATACGCAGTATTTT
v_call: TRBV2; d_call: TRBD2; clone_size: .; j_call: TRBJ2-2; cdr3_aa: CASKGGLAGANTGELFF; cdr3_nt: TGTGCCAGCAAGGGGGGACTAGCGGGCGCGAACACCGGGGAGCTGTTTTTT
v_call: TRBV4-1; d_call: .; clone_size: .; j_call: TRBJ1-1; cdr3_aa: CASSQAGGITEAFF; cdr3_nt: TGCGCCAGCAGCCAGGCGGGCGGGATCACTGAAGCTTTCTTT
v_call: TRBV21-1; d_call: .; clone_size: .; j_call: TRBJ1-1; cdr3_aa: CASSSHPVGRTGRTEAFF; cdr3_nt: TGTGCCAGCAGCTCGCACCCCGTGGGGAGGACAGGGAGGACTGAAGCTTTCTTT
v_call: TRBV11-2; d_call: .; clone_size: .; j_call: TRBJ2-7; cdr3_aa: CASSPDGVEQYF; cdr3_nt: TGTGCCAGCAGCCCCGACGGGGTCGAGCAGTACTTC
v_call: TRBV4-1; d_call: .; clone_size: .; j_call: TRBJ1-2; cdr3_aa: CASSQDGHIDYGYTF; cdr3_nt: TGCGCCAGCAGCCAAGATGGACATATTGACTATGGCTACACCTTC
v_call: TRBV2; d_call: .; clone_size: .; j_call: TRBJ2-4; cdr3_aa: CASSGVSKDIQYF; cdr3_nt: TGTGCCAGCAGCGGAGTGTCCAAGGACATTCAGTACTTC
v_call: TRBV5-6; d_call: .; clone_size: .; j_call: TRBJ1-4; cdr3_aa: CASSFKEGWAEKLFF; cdr3_nt: TGTGCCAGCAGCTTTAAAGAGGGTTGGGCTGAAAAACTGTTTTTT
v_call: TRBV6-1; d_call: TRBD1; clone_size: .; j_call: TRBJ2-7; cdr3_aa: CASSSDRSDEQYF; cdr3_nt: TGTGCCAGCAGTTCGGACAGGAGCGACGAGCAGTACTTC
v_call: TRBV6-5; d_call: TRBD2; clone_size: .; j_call: TRBJ2-2; cdr3_aa: CASSYSRGTGELFF; cdr3_nt: TGTGCCAGCAGTTACTCGCGGGGGACCGGGGAGCTGTTTTTT
v_call: TRBV5-1; d_call: TRBD2; clone_size: .; j_call: TRBJ2-2; cdr3_aa: CASSLAGANTGELFF; cdr3_nt: TGCGCCAGCAGTCTAGCGGGAGCGAACACCGGGGAGCTGTTTTTT
v_call: TRBV7-3; d_call: .; clone_size: few; j_call: TRBJ2-7; cdr3_aa: CASSLEPNRDEQYF; cdr3_nt: TGTGCCAGCAGCCTTGAACCGAATCGGGACGAGCAGTACTTC
v_call: TRBV2; d_call: .; clone_size: few; j_call: TRBJ1-1; cdr3_aa: CAAGLMNTEAFF; cdr3_nt: TGTGCCGCAGGGCTCATGAACACTGAAGCTTTCTTT
v_call: TRBV4-1; d_call: TRBD1; clone_size: few; j_call: TRBJ1-1; cdr3_aa: CASSPGTGYTNTEAFF; cdr3_nt: TGCGCCAGCAGCCCCGGGACAGGGTACACGAACACTGAAGCTTTCTTT
v_call: TRBV5-1; d_call: .; clone_size: .; j_call: TRBJ2-1; cdr3_aa: CASSLALGGRLGNEQFF; cdr3_nt: TGCGCCAGCAGCTTGGCCCTAGGAGGGCGTTTGGGCAATGAGCAGTTCTTC
v_call: TRBV19; d_call: TRBD1; clone_size: .; j_call: TRBJ2-7; cdr3_aa: CASSTGQGAYEQYF; cdr3_nt: TGTGCCAGTAGTACAGGACAGGGGGCGTACGAGCAGTACTTC
v_call: TRBV2; d_call: .; clone_size: .; j_call: TRBJ2-2; cdr3_aa: CASSEQGYAGELFF; cdr3_nt: TGTGCCAGCAGTGAACAGGGGTACGCCGGGGAGCTGTTTTTT
v_call: TRBV6-5; d_call: TRBD2; clone_size: .; j_call: TRBJ2-3; cdr3_aa: CASSSVDSGADTQYF; cdr3_nt: TGTGCCAGCAGTAGTGTGGATAGCGGGGCAGATACGCAGTATTTT
v_call: TRBV30; d_call: TRBD1; clone_size: .; j_call: TRBJ1-3; cdr3_aa: CAWRGQGGNTIYF; cdr3_nt: TGTGCCTGGAGAGGACAGGGCGGAAACACCATATATTTT
v_call: TRBV18; d_call: TRBD1; clone_size: .; j_call: TRBJ2-5; cdr3_aa: CASSPLTGGWAETQYF; cdr3_nt: TGTGCCAGCTCACCACTCACAGGGGGCTGGGCGGAGACCCAGTACTTC
v_call: TRBV11-3; d_call: .; clone_size: .; j_call: TRBJ2-2; cdr3_aa: CASSLVQGGTGELFF; cdr3_nt: TGTGCCAGCAGCTTAGTCCAGGGGGGCACCGGGGAGCTGTTTTTT
v_call: TRBV6-1; d_call: TRBD1; clone_size: .; j_call: TRBJ1-1; cdr3_aa: CASSETGGWTEAFF; cdr3_nt: TGTGCCAGCAGCGAGACAGGGGGCTGGACTGAAGCTTTCTTT
v_call: TRBV6-6; d_call: TRBD1; clone_size: few; j_call: TRBJ1-5; cdr3_aa: CASIQGTGLQPQHF; cdr3_nt: TGTGCCAGCATTCAAGGGACAGGGCTTCAGCCCCAGCATTTT
v_call: TRBV4-1; d_call: TRBD2; clone_size: .; j_call: TRBJ2-7; cdr3_aa: CASSQDSRTSGMYEQYF; cdr3_nt: TGCGCCAGCAGCCAAGATTCGAGAACTAGCGGGATGTACGAGCAGTACTTC
v_call: TRBV11-2; d_call: TRBD1; clone_size: .; j_call: TRBJ2-5; cdr3_aa: CASSETQGAGETQYF; cdr3_nt: TGTGCCAGCAGCGAGACTCAGGGGGCAGGGGAGACCCAGTACTTC
v_call: TRBV30; d_call: TRBD1; clone_size: .; j_call: TRBJ1-1; cdr3_aa: CACRQGGTEAFF; cdr3_nt: TGTGCCTGCCGACAGGGGGGCACTGAAGCTTTCTTT
v_call: TRBV5-1; d_call: TRBD2; clone_size: .; j_call: TRBJ2-3; cdr3_aa: CASSVGTREGTDTQYF; cdr3_nt: TGCGCCAGCAGCGTGGGGACGCGGGAGGGGACAGATACGCAGTATTTT
v_call: TRBV11-2; d_call: TRBD1; clone_size: .; j_call: TRBJ2-2; cdr3_aa: CASSAGQGAAGELFF; cdr3_nt: TGTGCCAGCAGCGCCGGACAGGGGGCGGCCGGGGAGCTGTTTTTT
v_call: TRBV27; d_call: .; clone_size: .; j_call: TRBJ2-4; cdr3_aa: CASSLKPISGALAKNIQYF; cdr3_nt: TGTGCCAGCAGTTTAAAGCCCATTAGCGGAGCTCTAGCCAAAAACATTCAGTACTTC
v_call: TRBV4-2; d_call: TRBD2; clone_size: .; j_call: TRBJ2-2; cdr3_aa: CASSRGGDTGELFF; cdr3_nt: TGTGCCAGCAGCCGGGGGGGAGACACCGGGGAGCTGTTTTTT
v_call: TRBV28; d_call: TRBD2; clone_size: .; j_call: TRBJ2-3; cdr3_aa: CASSLHGGSTSDTQYF; cdr3_nt: TGTGCCAGCAGTCTCCATGGCGGGAGCACTTCAGATACGCAGTATTTT